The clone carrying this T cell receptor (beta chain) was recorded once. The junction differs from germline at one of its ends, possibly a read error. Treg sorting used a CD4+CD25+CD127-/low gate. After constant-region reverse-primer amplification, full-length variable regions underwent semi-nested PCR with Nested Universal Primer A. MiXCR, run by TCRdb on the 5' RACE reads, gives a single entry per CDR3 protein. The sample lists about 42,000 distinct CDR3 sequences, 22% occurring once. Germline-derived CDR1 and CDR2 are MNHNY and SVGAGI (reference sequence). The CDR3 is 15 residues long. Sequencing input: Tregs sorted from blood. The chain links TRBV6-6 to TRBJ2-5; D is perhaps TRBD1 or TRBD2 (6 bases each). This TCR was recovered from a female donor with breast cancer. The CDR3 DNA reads TGTGCCGGCAGTCGCGTTGGGGGGCTGCAAGAGACCCAGTACTTC. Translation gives CAGSRVGGLQETQYF.